By its share, the clone carrying this TCR beta chain is medium-sized. Its specificity is not known. The source of the sample is a study of T cell clones after liver transplantation. Study-wide background: Immunosuppression withdrawal was tried within 2 years after liver transplantation in this trial. Graft-donor-reactive sequences were compared with third-party-reactive TCRbeta sequences from pre-transplant mixed lymphocyte reactions. Study findings and constraints: Small, mixed patient groups and varying post-transplant times limit these conclusions.

Some clones are missing from TCRdb's copy, which holds only in-frame ones; the method was immunoSEQ multiplex PCR. This sample has roughly 55,000 clones; about 81% occur once, and the top ten carry about 8.5%. This CDR3 is built from 16 residues. Trimming took off 2 bases at V and 4 bases at J, with 18 bases between the two ends. Per germline, CDR1 GTSNPN and CDR2 SVGIG (reference sequence). This chain connects TRBV30 to TRBJ1-3, with D uncertain. The input for sequencing was CD4+ T cells from blood, taken before liver transplant. This TCR was recovered from a human donor who received a liver transplant. CDR3 region: CAWSPPGGTPGNTIYF. CDR3 bases: TGTGCCTGGAGTCCTCCAGGAGGAACGCCCGGAAACACCATATATTTT.